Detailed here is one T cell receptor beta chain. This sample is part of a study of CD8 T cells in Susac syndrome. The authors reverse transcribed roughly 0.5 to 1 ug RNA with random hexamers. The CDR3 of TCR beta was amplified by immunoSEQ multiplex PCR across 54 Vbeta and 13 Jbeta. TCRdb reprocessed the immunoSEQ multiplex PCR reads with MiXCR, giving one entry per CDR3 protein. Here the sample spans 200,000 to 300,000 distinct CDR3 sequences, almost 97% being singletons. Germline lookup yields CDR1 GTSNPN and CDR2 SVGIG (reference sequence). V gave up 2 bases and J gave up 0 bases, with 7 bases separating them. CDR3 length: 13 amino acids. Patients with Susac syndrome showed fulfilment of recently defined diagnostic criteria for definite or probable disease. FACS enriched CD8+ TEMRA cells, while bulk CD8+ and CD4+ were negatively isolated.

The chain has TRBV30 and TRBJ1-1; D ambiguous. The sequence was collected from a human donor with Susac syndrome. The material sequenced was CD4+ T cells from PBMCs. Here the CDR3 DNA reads TGTGCCTGGAGTAAGGAGATGAACACTGAAGCTTTCTTT. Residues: CAWSKEMNTEAFF.